This T cell receptor (beta chain) was captured in a study of regulatory T cells in long-lasting Graves disease (TCRdb year 2021). Background for the entire study: To count as having persistent Graves' disease, a patient had to have received antithyroid drug treatment for over 5 years with TSH receptor autoantibodies remaining persistently positive. Peripheral blood TCR sequencing and RNA sequencing compared persistent Graves' disease patients with newly diagnosed Graves' disease patients. The study took place in China and was registered as a clinical trial. TCR sequencing covered some 13 persistent and 20 or so newly diagnosed Graves' disease patients, about 35 samples in total. On average, persistent Graves' disease patients in the clinical cohort had been on antithyroid drugs for approximately ten years. The research as a whole found: Only the TCR beta chain was sequenced and analyzed. Persistent disease showed preferential use of TRBV28, TRBJ1-2 and TRBJ2-5, whereas newly diagnosed disease favored TRBV20-1 and TRBJ2-1. The study examined only peripheral blood because the primary lesion, thyroid tissue, could not be accessed. Patients with persistent disease shared more public clonotypes (fewer than 3,000) than newly diagnosed patients did (nearly 1,000). The authors acknowledged the small sample size as a limitation that may reduce accuracy. Compared with newly diagnosed patients, persistent Graves' disease patients had lower TCR Shannon entropy and fewer highly expanded clones, which suggests clonal expansion.

According to the study, the label for this sample's time point signals: persistent/refractory GD, antithyroid drugs over 5 years with positive TRAb. For both TCR sequencing and RNA sequencing, RNA was extracted from PBMCs in TRIzol. Graves' disease was diagnosed according to American Thyroid Association guidelines. Patients were recruited from an endocrinology department in Xi'an, China. Each patient gave approximately 9 milliliters of peripheral blood, collected in an EDTA anticoagulant tube. Ficoll Paque Plus density gradient separation was used to isolate PBMCs, and no further T cell sorting was performed. An Agilent 2100 Bioanalyzer and agarose gel were used to assess RNA quality, and a NanoDrop 2000 was used to measure RNA concentration. Libraries came from multiplex PCR. These reads were obtained on an Illumina HiSeq 4000. CDR3 regions were amplified by Arm-PCR with iRepertoire HTBI primers to construct TCR beta libraries. Gel purification was performed on PCR products prior to sequencing. Under the source paper's analysis protocol: Gene usage analysis of CDR3 amino acid clonotypes used the 55 to 80 TRBV and some 13 TRBJ segments found across samples. COPE and FqMerger were used to merge filtered high-quality paired reads into contigs. BLAST was used to align contigs to IMGT TRBV, TRBD and TRBJ reference genes, with CDR3 defined following IMGT. Clonotypes above 0.1% frequency were classified as highly expanded clones. Repertoire diversity was measured by Shannon entropy, and V-J evenness by the Gini coefficient. Clonotypes shared by more than one individual were considered public. TCRdb redid the processing of the public reads, applying fastp at Q25 and MiXCR, and retained in-frame beta chains. Every distinct CDR3 protein forms one entry, paired with its most common genes and DNA. Clone size and V and J calls follow TCRdb, not the original study. For this sample there are more than 650,000 distinct CDR3 sequences; approximately 29% appear just once. The biggest ten clones account for about two fifths of the sample.

Concerning this clonotype: Its antigen is currently not known. No base quality information exists; no much larger clone differs at one position.

The CDR1 and CDR2 encoded by the germline V gene are SQVTM and ANQGSEA. V is pared back by 5 bases and J by 1 base, with 9 bases lying between the germline termini. The CDR3 sequence holds 13 residues, the cysteine and phenylalanine included. The read is trimmed to its CDR3 DNA, 39 bases read in frame from base 1. The receptor was isolated from a female donor with Graves disease. Here the sequenced sample was peripheral blood mononuclear cells (PBMCs), taken when the disease was refractory, from a patient treated with antithyroid drugs. This chain joins TRBV29-1 to TRBJ1-5; the D gene remains uncertain. In nucleotides, the sequence is TGCAGCGTTTTGGGAGGGAGCAATCAGCCCCAGCATTTT. Translated, it gives CSVLGGSNQPQHF. Supplemented by the reference TRBV29-1 and TRBJ1-5 proteins around the CDR3, the complete variable domain is SAVISQKPSRDICQRGTSLTIQCQVDSQVTMMFWYRQQPGQSLTLIATANQGSEATYESGFVIDKFPISRPNLTFSTLTVSNMSPEDSSIYLCSVLGGSNQPQHFGDGTRLSIL.